This record looks at one TCR beta chain sequence and its context. Its antigen is unknown. The record originates from a study of identical twins. Study results and caveats: Models underestimated how often monozygotic twins shared out-of-frame TCR alpha.

TCRdb processed the 5' RACE reads anew with MiXCR; each CDR3 protein has one entry. The repertoire holds around 250,000 distinct CDR3 sequences, with over 5.5% as singletons. The germline V gene encodes CDR1 SEHNR and CDR2 FQNEAQ (reference sequence). The CDR3 length is 15 residues. With V trimmed by 2 bases and J by 5 bases, 5 bases remained unmatched. This sample was shared with a second study, whose subject was T cells expressing NK-cell markers. That work states: The dominant NKG2C+ clonotypes represented about 1.0-7.5% of CD8+ T cells in over 5 donors. These same clonotypes (in several donors) also led the CD3+CD56-NKG2C+ fraction.

The rearrangement links TRBV7-9 to TRBJ2-2, with 7 bases that match TRBD2. The specimen sequenced was CD8+ T cells sorted from blood. The sequence derives from a woman aged 18-29 years in good health. The CDR3, as DNA: TGTGCCAGCAGCTTAAATCCTAGCGGAACCGGGGAGCTGTTTTTT. Protein product: CASSLNPSGTGELFF. Variable domain in full (rest from reference TRBV7-9 and TRBJ2-2): DTGVSQNPRHKITKRGQNVTFRCDPISEHNRLYWYRQTLGQGPEFLTYFQNEAQLEKSRLLSDRFSAERPKGSFSTLEIQRTEQGDSAMYLCASSLNPSGTGELFFGEGSRLTVL.